Listed below are T cell receptor beta chains from one sample, sequenced in a study of T cells in localized non-small cell lung cancer. This table comes from immunoSEQ multiplex PCR, and its TCRdb copy is limited to in-frame clones, with some not included. The sample yields thousands of clones, 28% seen once. The sequencing used lung tumor tissue, collected before any cancer treatment. These receptors originate from a female donor over 55 with stage I lung adenocarcinoma. Each CDR3 is given with its conserved first and last residue. The order of the fields is clone size, V gene, D gene, J gene, CDR3 DNA, CDR3 protein. The D gene is left open where the match is weak. The listing skips clone size in some rows; elsewhere it reads once, few, many or a size class.

abundance: NA
v_gene: TRBV11-3
d_gene: NA
j_gene: TRBJ2-1
CDR3nt: TGTGCCAGCAGCTTCTCCAGCGGGCCCAATGAGCAGTTCTTC
CDR3aa: CASSFSSGPNEQFF

abundance: NA
v_gene: TRBV19
d_gene: TRBD1
j_gene: TRBJ1-4
CDR3nt: TGTGCCAGTGGAAAGTCAGGGGGACCTAATGAAAAACTGTTTTTT
CDR3aa: CASGKSGGPNEKLFF

abundance: NA
v_gene: TRBV6-8
d_gene: NA
j_gene: TRBJ1-1
CDR3nt: TGTGCCAGCAGTTACGCGAACACTGAAGCTTTCTTT
CDR3aa: CASSYANTEAFF

abundance: NA
v_gene: TRBV7-2
d_gene: TRBD2
j_gene: TRBJ2-1
CDR3nt: TGTGCCAGCAGCCCTAAGGGGCTAGCGGGAGGGCCGCACAATGAGCAGTTCTTC
CDR3aa: CASSPKGLAGGPHNEQFF

abundance: NA
v_gene: TRBV19
d_gene: TRBD2
j_gene: TRBJ2-1
CDR3nt: TGTGCCAGTAGTAAAATAGCGGGAGGGGGCTACAATGAGCAGTTCTTC
CDR3aa: CASSKIAGGGYNEQFF

abundance: NA
v_gene: TRBV9
d_gene: NA
j_gene: TRBJ2-1
CDR3nt: TGTGCCAGCAGCGCAAATACCCCGAGGCAGTTCTTC
CDR3aa: CASSANTPRQFF

abundance: NA
v_gene: TRBV18
d_gene: NA
j_gene: TRBJ1-4
CDR3nt: TGTGCCAGCTCACCCCATCGAGAGGAAAAACTGTTTTTT
CDR3aa: CASSPHREEKLFF

abundance: few
v_gene: TRBV22-1
d_gene: NA
j_gene: TRBJ2-5
CDR3nt: TGTGCCAGCAGCACAGGGGGAGGTGAGACCCAGTACTTC
CDR3aa: CASSTGGGETQYF

abundance: NA
v_gene: TRBV19
d_gene: TRBD2
j_gene: TRBJ2-7
CDR3nt: TGTGCCAGTAGTCTCAGCGGGAGGGCCTACGAGCAGTACTTC
CDR3aa: CASSLSGRAYEQYF

abundance: NA
v_gene: TRBV30
d_gene: NA
j_gene: TRBJ1-5
CDR3nt: TGTGCCTGGAGTGCCCTAGGGATTGGAGGGGGTCAGCCCCAGCATTTT
CDR3aa: CAWSALGIGGGQPQHF

abundance: NA
v_gene: TRBV18
d_gene: NA
j_gene: TRBJ2-1
CDR3nt: TGTGCCAGCTCACCCACTGAAGGTCAAGAGCAGTTCTTC
CDR3aa: CASSPTEGQEQFF

abundance: medium-sized
v_gene: TRBV7-5
d_gene: NA
j_gene: TRBJ2-3
CDR3nt: TGTGCCAGCAGCTTACGCAGGGCGAGCACAGATACGCAGTATTTT
CDR3aa: CASSLRRASTDTQYF

abundance: NA
v_gene: TRBV29-1
d_gene: TRBD2
j_gene: TRBJ2-1
CDR3nt: TGCAGCGTGGCCCTAGCGGGAGCCTACAATGAGCAGTTCTTC
CDR3aa: CSVALAGAYNEQFF

abundance: medium-sized
v_gene: TRBV11-3
d_gene: NA
j_gene: TRBJ1-2
CDR3nt: TGTGCCAGCAGCTTTGACAGACTTCTCTATGGTTACACCTTC
CDR3aa: CASSFDRLLYGYTF

abundance: large
v_gene: TRBV4-1
d_gene: TRBD1
j_gene: TRBJ2-7
CDR3nt: TGCGCCAGCAGGGGCGAGGGGGCGAGGGAGCAGTACTTC
CDR3aa: CASRGEGAREQYF

abundance: NA
v_gene: TRBV19
d_gene: NA
j_gene: TRBJ1-1
CDR3nt: TGTGCCAGTAGGAGCAGGGTGAACACTGAAGCTTTCTTT
CDR3aa: CASRSRVNTEAFF

abundance: medium-sized
v_gene: TRBV11-3
d_gene: TRBD1
j_gene: TRBJ2-5
CDR3nt: TGTGCCAGCAGCTCGGGACAGTGGCAAGAGACCCAGTACTTC
CDR3aa: CASSSGQWQETQYF

abundance: NA
v_gene: TRBV9
d_gene: NA
j_gene: TRBJ2-2
CDR3nt: TGTGCCAGCAGCGTAGGGGGGCCCGGAGCGGGGAGAAGCCCCGGGGAGCTGTTTTTT
CDR3aa: CASSVGGPGAGRSPGELFF

abundance: NA
v_gene: TRBV19
d_gene: NA
j_gene: TRBJ2-1
CDR3nt: TGTGCCAGTAGTATGAAGGGGGATTCCTACAATGAGCAGTTCTTC
CDR3aa: CASSMKGDSYNEQFF

abundance: NA
v_gene: TRBV5-1
d_gene: NA
j_gene: TRBJ2-5
CDR3nt: TGCGCCAGCAGCTTGGGAGGGAGGAGCGGAGAGACCCAGTACTTC
CDR3aa: CASSLGGRSGETQYF

abundance: few
v_gene: TRBV6-8
d_gene: TRBD1
j_gene: TRBJ1-1
CDR3nt: TGTGCCATCAGTGGGCGGACAGGGTCTCAGTTGAACACTGAAGCTTTCTTT
CDR3aa: CAISGRTGSQLNTEAFF

abundance: once
v_gene: TRBV19
d_gene: NA
j_gene: TRBJ1-2
CDR3nt: TGTGCCAGTAGTATAGCGGCAGGGCAGAGCTATGGCTACACCTTC
CDR3aa: CASSIAAGQSYGYTF

abundance: NA
v_gene: TRBV11-3
d_gene: TRBD1
j_gene: TRBJ1-1
CDR3nt: TGTGCCAGCAGTCCCGGGACAGGGAACACTGAAGCTTTCTTT
CDR3aa: CASSPGTGNTEAFF

abundance: NA
v_gene: TRBV5-1
d_gene: TRBD2
j_gene: TRBJ2-1
CDR3nt: TGCGCCAGCAGCTTGGCGGGGAGGGATTGGGATGAGCAGTTCTTC
CDR3aa: CASSLAGRDWDEQFF

abundance: few
v_gene: TRBV6-8
d_gene: TRBD1
j_gene: TRBJ2-7
CDR3nt: TGTGCCAGCAGTCCGAGGGGGACAGGGGGGACCGAGCAGTACTTC
CDR3aa: CASSPRGTGGTEQYF

abundance: NA
v_gene: TRBV18
d_gene: TRBD1
j_gene: TRBJ2-6
CDR3nt: TGTGCCAGCTCACCCCGGACAGGGTCCCTTTCTGGGGCCAACGTCCTGACTTTC
CDR3aa: CASSPRTGSLSGANVLTF

abundance: NA
v_gene: TRBV18
d_gene: NA
j_gene: TRBJ2-7
CDR3nt: TGTGCCAGCTCACCACGAGGCGGGCTCTCCTACGAGCAGTACTTC
CDR3aa: CASSPRGGLSYEQYF

abundance: few
v_gene: TRBV11-3
d_gene: TRBD2
j_gene: TRBJ2-1
CDR3nt: TGTGCCAGCAGCATCGGACTAGCGGGGGACAATGAGCAGTTCTTC
CDR3aa: CASSIGLAGDNEQFF

abundance: medium-sized
v_gene: TRBV9
d_gene: NA
j_gene: TRBJ1-4
CDR3nt: TGTGCCAGCACCCGGGGGAGGGCGACTAATGAAAAACTGTTTTTT
CDR3aa: CASTRGRATNEKLFF

abundance: medium-sized
v_gene: TRBV11-3
d_gene: TRBD1
j_gene: TRBJ2-7
CDR3nt: TGTGCCAGCAGCTATTGGAGGACAGGCTCCTACGAGCAGTACTTC
CDR3aa: CASSYWRTGSYEQYF

abundance: NA
v_gene: TRBV6-8
d_gene: TRBD2
j_gene: TRBJ2-1
CDR3nt: TGTGCCAGCAGTTACACGGCGGGAGTTTACAATGAGCAGTTCTTC
CDR3aa: CASSYTAGVYNEQFF

abundance: few
v_gene: TRBV30
d_gene: NA
j_gene: TRBJ2-5
CDR3nt: TGTGCCTGGGAGGGAGGCAGCGGCCAAGAGACCCAGTACTTC
CDR3aa: CAWEGGSGQETQYF

abundance: NA
v_gene: TRBV5-1
d_gene: TRBD2
j_gene: TRBJ2-3
CDR3nt: TGCGCCAGCACTATAACTAGCGGAGGCACAGATACGCAGTATTTT
CDR3aa: CASTITSGGTDTQYF

abundance: few
v_gene: TRBV11-3
d_gene: TRBD2
j_gene: TRBJ2-7
CDR3nt: TGTGCCAGCAGCCTCTTCGGGACTAGCGGCGCCTACGAGCAGTACTTC
CDR3aa: CASSLFGTSGAYEQYF

abundance: NA
v_gene: TRBV14
d_gene: NA
j_gene: TRBJ2-7
CDR3nt: TGTGCCAGCAGCTCCGTCGACATACGAACCTCCTACGAGCAGTACTTC
CDR3aa: CASSSVDIRTSYEQYF

abundance: NA
v_gene: TRBV5-1
d_gene: NA
j_gene: TRBJ2-2
CDR3nt: TGCGCCAGCAGCTTGGCCACAGGGAACCGGGTCGGGGAGCTGTTTTTT
CDR3aa: CASSLATGNRVGELFF

abundance: NA
v_gene: TRBV29-1
d_gene: TRBD1
j_gene: TRBJ1-2
CDR3nt: TGCAGCGTTGAACGGGACAGGGGGCCCGGCTACACCTTC
CDR3aa: CSVERDRGPGYTF

abundance: NA
v_gene: TRBV19
d_gene: TRBD2
j_gene: TRBJ2-1
CDR3nt: TGTGCCAGTAGTCCGCAGACTAGCGGGAGGGCCTGGTACAATGAGCAGTTCTTC
CDR3aa: CASSPQTSGRAWYNEQFF

abundance: NA
v_gene: TRBV28
d_gene: NA
j_gene: TRBJ1-1
CDR3nt: TGTGCCAGCGGACTTCAGGGAACAAGAGCTTTCTTT
CDR3aa: CASGLQGTRAFF

abundance: NA
v_gene: TRBV5-1
d_gene: TRBD2
j_gene: TRBJ2-1
CDR3nt: TGCGCCAGCAGCTTGGCCTCAGTATCTAGCGGGAGGGGGAATGAGCAGTTCTTC
CDR3aa: CASSLASVSSGRGNEQFF

abundance: few
v_gene: TRBV30
d_gene: NA
j_gene: TRBJ2-1
CDR3nt: TGTGCCCGACGATCGGGCGGGATCTACAATGAGCAGTTCTTC
CDR3aa: CARRSGGIYNEQFF

abundance: NA
v_gene: TRBV11-3
d_gene: NA
j_gene: TRBJ2-2
CDR3nt: TGTGCCAGCAGCGGGGGGACAGCGCTCACCGGGGAGCTGTTTTTT
CDR3aa: CASSGGTALTGELFF

abundance: few
v_gene: TRBV19
d_gene: NA
j_gene: TRBJ1-1
CDR3nt: TGTGCCACCGCACCCCGACGACGGCAGGAAAACACTGAAGCTTTCTTT
CDR3aa: CATAPRRRQENTEAFF

abundance: NA
v_gene: TRBV14
d_gene: NA
j_gene: TRBJ1-1
CDR3nt: TGTGCCAGCAGCCTTCTTTACACTGAAGCTTTCTTT
CDR3aa: CASSLLYTEAFF

abundance: NA
v_gene: TRBV12-5
d_gene: NA
j_gene: TRBJ1-2
CDR3nt: TGTGCCAGCACCCTGAACAGGGAGCGGAGCTACACCTTC
CDR3aa: CASTLNRERSYTF

abundance: few
v_gene: TRBV5-1
d_gene: TRBD1
j_gene: TRBJ1-5
CDR3nt: TGCGCCAGCAGCCCAGAGGGACAGCCCAATCAGCCCCAGCATTTT
CDR3aa: CASSPEGQPNQPQHF

abundance: medium-sized
v_gene: TRBV6-8
d_gene: NA
j_gene: TRBJ2-1
CDR3nt: TGTGCCAGCAAGGAGGGCTACTCCTACAATGAGCAGTTCTTC
CDR3aa: CASKEGYSYNEQFF

abundance: NA
v_gene: TRBV11-3
d_gene: TRBD2
j_gene: TRBJ2-5
CDR3nt: TGTGCCAGCAGCTTTCTAGCGGGAGTCTCTGGGCAAGAGACCCAGTACTTC
CDR3aa: CASSFLAGVSGQETQYF

abundance: few
v_gene: TRBV28
d_gene: NA
j_gene: TRBJ1-2
CDR3nt: TGTGCCAGCAGACCGGCAGCTAGCCTCTATGGCTACACCTTC
CDR3aa: CASRPAASLYGYTF

abundance: few
v_gene: TRBV15
d_gene: NA
j_gene: TRBJ1-2
CDR3nt: TGTGCCACCAGCAGAGGTGACACGAACTATGGCTACACCTTC
CDR3aa: CATSRGDTNYGYTF

abundance: NA
v_gene: TRBV9
d_gene: NA
j_gene: TRBJ2-7
CDR3nt: TGTGCCAGCAGCAGTGACCAGCGGCTCTCCTACGAGCAGTACTTC
CDR3aa: CASSSDQRLSYEQYF

abundance: few
v_gene: TRBV6-8
d_gene: NA
j_gene: TRBJ2-5
CDR3nt: TGTGCCAGCGGCAGGGTCCAAGAGACCCAGTACTTC
CDR3aa: CASGRVQETQYF

abundance: NA
v_gene: TRBV12-5
d_gene: TRBD2
j_gene: TRBJ2-1
CDR3nt: TGTGCCAGCGGGACTAGCGGCAGCTGGTCCTACAATGAGCAGTTCTTC
CDR3aa: CASGTSGSWSYNEQFF

abundance: medium-sized
v_gene: TRBV4-1
d_gene: TRBD1
j_gene: TRBJ2-7
CDR3nt: TGCGCCAGCAGTTTTTTCGGACAGGGGAGGGAGCAGTACTTC
CDR3aa: CASSFFGQGREQYF

abundance: NA
v_gene: TRBV29-1
d_gene: TRBD2
j_gene: TRBJ2-7
CDR3nt: TGCAGCGTTGAAGGAGGCGGGAGGACCCCCTACGAGCAGTACTTC
CDR3aa: CSVEGGGRTPYEQYF